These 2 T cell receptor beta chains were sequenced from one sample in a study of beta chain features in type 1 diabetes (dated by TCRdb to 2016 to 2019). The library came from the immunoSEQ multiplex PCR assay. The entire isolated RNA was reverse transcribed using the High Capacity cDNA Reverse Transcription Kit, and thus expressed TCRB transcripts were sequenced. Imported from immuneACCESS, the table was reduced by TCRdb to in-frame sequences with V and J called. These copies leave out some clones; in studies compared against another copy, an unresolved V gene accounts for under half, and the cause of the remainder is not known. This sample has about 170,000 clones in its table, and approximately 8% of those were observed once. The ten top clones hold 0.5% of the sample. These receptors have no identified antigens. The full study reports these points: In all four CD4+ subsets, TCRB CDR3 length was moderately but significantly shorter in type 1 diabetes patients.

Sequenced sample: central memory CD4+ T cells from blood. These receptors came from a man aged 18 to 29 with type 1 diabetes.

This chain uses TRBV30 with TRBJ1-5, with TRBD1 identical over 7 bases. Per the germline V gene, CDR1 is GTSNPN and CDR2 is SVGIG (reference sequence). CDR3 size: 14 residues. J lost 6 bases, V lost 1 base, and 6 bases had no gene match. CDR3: CAWSAGTATQPQHF. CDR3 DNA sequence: TGTGCCTGGAGTGCAGGGACAGCAACTCAGCCCCAGCATTTT.

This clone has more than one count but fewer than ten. The CDR3 region is CASSLGQGYTEAFF. DNA for the CDR3: TGCGCCAGCAGCCTCGGACAGGGGTACACTGAAGCTTTCTTT. The chain has TRBV5-1 and TRBJ1-1; 9 bases fit TRBD1. The germline V gene has CDR1 SGHRS and CDR2 YFSETQ. J lost 3 bases, V lost 4 bases, and 4 bases had no gene match. The CDR3 is made up of 14 amino acids.